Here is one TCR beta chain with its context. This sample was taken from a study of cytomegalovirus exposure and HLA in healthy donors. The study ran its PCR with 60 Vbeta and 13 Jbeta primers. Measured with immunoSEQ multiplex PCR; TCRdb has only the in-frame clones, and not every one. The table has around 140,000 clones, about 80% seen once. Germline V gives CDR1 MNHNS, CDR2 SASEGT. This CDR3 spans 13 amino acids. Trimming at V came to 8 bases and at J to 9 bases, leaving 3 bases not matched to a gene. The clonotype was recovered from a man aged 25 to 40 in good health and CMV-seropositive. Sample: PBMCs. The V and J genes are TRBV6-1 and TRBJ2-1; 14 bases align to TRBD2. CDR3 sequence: CASRLAGGGEQFF. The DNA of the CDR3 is TGTGCCAGCCGACTAGCGGGAGGGGGTGAGCAGTTCTTC.